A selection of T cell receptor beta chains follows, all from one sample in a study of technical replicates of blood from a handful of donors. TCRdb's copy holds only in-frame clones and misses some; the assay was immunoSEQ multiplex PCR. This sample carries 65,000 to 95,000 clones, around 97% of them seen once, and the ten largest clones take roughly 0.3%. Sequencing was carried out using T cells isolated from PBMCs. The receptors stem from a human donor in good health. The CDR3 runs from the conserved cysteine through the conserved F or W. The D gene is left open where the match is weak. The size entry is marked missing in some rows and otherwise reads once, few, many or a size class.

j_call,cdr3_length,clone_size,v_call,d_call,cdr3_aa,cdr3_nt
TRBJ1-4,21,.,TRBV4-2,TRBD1,CASSQEIPHSGGRGTNEKLFF,TGTGCCAGCAGCCAAGAAATCCCCCACTCAGGGGGCAGGGGAACTAATGAAAAACTGTTTTTT
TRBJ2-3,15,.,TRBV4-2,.,CASSQDLRETDTQYF,TGTGCCAGCAGCCAAGATCTGAGGGAGACAGATACGCAGTATTTT
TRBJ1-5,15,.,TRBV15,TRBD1,CATSKWTGINQPQHF,TGTGCCACCAGCAAGTGGACAGGGATAAATCAGCCCCAGCATTTT
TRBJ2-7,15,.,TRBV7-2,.,CASSLEALDSYEQYF,TGTGCCAGCAGCTTAGAAGCGCTCGACTCCTACGAGCAGTACTTC
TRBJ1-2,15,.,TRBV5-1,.,CASSPSGQDYYGYTF,TGCGCCAGCAGCCCGAGTGGGCAGGACTACTATGGCTACACCTTC
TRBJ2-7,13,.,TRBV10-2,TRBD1,CASSRDRGYEQYF,TGCGCCAGCAGTAGGGACAGGGGGTACGAGCAGTACTTC
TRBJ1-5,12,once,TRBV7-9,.,CASSGGGQPQHF,TGTGCCAGCAGCGGCGGGGGTCAGCCCCAGCATTTT
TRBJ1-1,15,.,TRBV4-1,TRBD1,CASSLGQGMNTEAFF,TGCGCCAGCAGCCTAGGACAGGGTATGAACACTGAAGCTTTCTTT
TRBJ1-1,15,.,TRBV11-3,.,CASSKGGVGNTEAFF,TGTGCCAGCAGTAAAGGAGGGGTCGGGAACACTGAAGCTTTCTTT
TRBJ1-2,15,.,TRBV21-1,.,CASNGRDREDYGYTF,TGTGCCAGCAATGGTAGGGACAGGGAGGACTATGGCTACACCTTC
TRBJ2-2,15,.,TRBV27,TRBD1,CASSLGTANTGELFF,TGTGCCAGCAGTTTAGGGACAGCGAACACCGGGGAGCTGTTTTTT
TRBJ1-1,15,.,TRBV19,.,CASSLGLPLNTEAFF,TGTGCCAGTAGTCTGGGACTGCCCCTGAACACTGAAGCTTTCTTT
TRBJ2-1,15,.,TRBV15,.,CATVRRADSYNEQFF,TGTGCCACCGTAAGGAGGGCCGATTCCTACAATGAGCAGTTCTTC
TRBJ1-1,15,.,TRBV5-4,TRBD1,CASSEATGGLTEAFF,TGTGCCAGCAGCGAAGCTACAGGGGGCCTCACTGAAGCTTTCTTT
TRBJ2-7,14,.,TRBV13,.,CASSAQQGFYEQYF,TGTGCCAGCAGCGCCCAACAGGGATTTTACGAGCAGTACTTC
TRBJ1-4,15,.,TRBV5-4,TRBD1,CASSPWTGENEKLFF,TGTGCCAGCAGCCCCTGGACAGGGGAGAATGAAAAACTGTTTTTT
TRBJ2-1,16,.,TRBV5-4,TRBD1,CASSSGTGGFYNEQFF,TGTGCCAGCAGCTCCGGGACAGGGGGTTTTTACAATGAGCAGTTCTTC
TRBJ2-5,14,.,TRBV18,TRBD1,CASSPGQGVWAQYF,TGTGCCAGCTCACCAGGGCAGGGGGTCTGGGCCCAGTACTTC
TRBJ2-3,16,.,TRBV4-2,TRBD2,CASSQDIAGGGNTQYF,TGTGCCAGCAGCCAAGATATAGCGGGAGGCGGAAATACGCAGTATTTT
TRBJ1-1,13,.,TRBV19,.,CASSSQGNTEAFF,TGTGCCAGTAGTTCCCAGGGGAACACTGAAGCTTTCTTT
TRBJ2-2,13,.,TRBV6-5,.,CASRGRFSGELFF,TGTGCCAGCAGAGGCAGGTTCAGTGGGGAGCTGTTTTTT
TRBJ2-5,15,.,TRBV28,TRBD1,CASSPTGGYQETQYF,TGTGCCAGCAGTCCGACAGGGGGGTACCAAGAGACCCAGTACTTC
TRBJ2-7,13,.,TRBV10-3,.,CATRDFHHYEQYF,TGTGCCACCCGGGACTTCCATCACTACGAGCAGTACTTC
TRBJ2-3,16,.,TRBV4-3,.,CASSQGASPSTDTQYF,TGCGCCAGCAGCCAAGGGGCCAGCCCTAGCACAGATACGCAGTATTTT
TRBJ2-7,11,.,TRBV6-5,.,CASTDSYEQYF,TGTGCCAGCACAGATTCCTACGAGCAGTACTTC
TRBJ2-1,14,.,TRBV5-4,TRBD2,CASSLASGSNEQFF,TGTGCCAGCAGCTTGGCTAGCGGGAGCAATGAGCAGTTCTTC
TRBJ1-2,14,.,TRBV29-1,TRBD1,CSVDRGPEYYGYTF,TGCAGCGTAGACAGGGGGCCGGAGTACTATGGCTACACCTTC
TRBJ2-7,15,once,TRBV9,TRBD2,CASSESAGGAWEQYF,TGTGCCAGCAGCGAGTCAGCGGGGGGGGCGTGGGAGCAGTACTTC
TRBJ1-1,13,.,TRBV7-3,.,CASSFRDNTEAFF,TGTGCCAGCAGCTTCAGGGATAACACTGAAGCTTTCTTT
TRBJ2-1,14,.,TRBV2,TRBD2,CASMDGRARDEQFF,TGTGCCAGCATGGACGGGAGGGCCCGTGATGAGCAGTTCTTC
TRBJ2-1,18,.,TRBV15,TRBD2,CATSRDLSGLAGGGEQFF,TGTGCCACCAGCAGAGATCTTTCAGGACTAGCGGGAGGAGGTGAGCAGTTCTTC
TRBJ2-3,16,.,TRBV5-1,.,CASISGSRTITDTQYF,TGCGCCAGCATTTCAGGGAGCAGGACTATCACAGATACGCAGTATTTT
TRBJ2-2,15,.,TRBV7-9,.,CASSLVTGINGELFF,TGTGCCAGCAGCTTAGTTACAGGGATTAACGGGGAGCTGTTTTTT
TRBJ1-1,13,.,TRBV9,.,CASGTGMDTEAFF,TGTGCCAGCGGTACGGGGATGGACACTGAAGCTTTCTTT
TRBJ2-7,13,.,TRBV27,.,CASSLSTDHEQYF,TGTGCCAGCAGTTTATCGACAGATCACGAGCAGTACTTC
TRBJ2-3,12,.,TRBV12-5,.,CASGSITDTQYF,TGTGCTAGTGGATCAATCACAGATACGCAGTATTTT
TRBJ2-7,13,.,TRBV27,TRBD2,CASSVGLGYEQYF,TGTGCCAGCAGTGTGGGACTAGGCTACGAGCAGTACTTC
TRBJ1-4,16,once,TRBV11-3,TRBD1,CASSFSPGTANEKLFF,TGTGCCAGCAGCTTCTCACCCGGGACAGCAAATGAAAAACTGTTTTTT
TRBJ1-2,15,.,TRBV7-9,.,CASRRDGRDGIGYTF,TGTGCCAGCAGACGAGATGGGAGGGACGGGATTGGCTACACCTTC
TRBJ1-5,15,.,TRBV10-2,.,CASSERGGSNQPQHF,TGCGCCAGCAGTGAGAGAGGGGGAAGCAATCAGCCCCAGCATTTT
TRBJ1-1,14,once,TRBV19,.,CASSNRVEDTEAFF,TGTGCCAGTTCCAACAGGGTTGAGGACACTGAAGCTTTCTTT
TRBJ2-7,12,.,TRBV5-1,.,CASSYGGNEQYF,TGCGCCAGCAGCTACGGAGGGAACGAGCAGTACTTC
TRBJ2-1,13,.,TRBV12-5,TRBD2,CASAVGGSYEQFF,TGTGCTAGTGCTGTGGGCGGGAGTTATGAGCAGTTCTTC
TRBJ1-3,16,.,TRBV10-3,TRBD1,CAINSNRGISGNTIYF,TGTGCCATCAACTCGAACAGGGGGATTTCTGGAAACACCATATATTTT
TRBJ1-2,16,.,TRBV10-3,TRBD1,CAISGSTGGGYYGYTF,TGTGCCATCAGTGGATCAACAGGGGGAGGGTACTATGGCTACACCTTC
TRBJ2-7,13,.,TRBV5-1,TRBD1,CASSLRQGYEQYF,TGCGCCAGCAGCTTGCGACAGGGCTACGAGCAGTACTTC
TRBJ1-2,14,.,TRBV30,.,CAWSEYIAGYGYTF,TGTGCCTGGAGTGAGTACATCGCAGGCTATGGCTACACCTTC
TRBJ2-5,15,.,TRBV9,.,CASSVLDGIQETQYF,TGTGCCAGCAGCGTGTTGGACGGGATACAAGAGACCCAGTACTTC
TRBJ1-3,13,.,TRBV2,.,CASSDRGRNTIYF,TGTGCCAGCAGTGACAGGGGCAGAAACACCATATATTTT
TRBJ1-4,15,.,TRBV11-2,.,CASSLDGTTNEKLFF,TGTGCCAGCAGCCTCGACGGGACAACTAATGAAAAACTGTTTTTT
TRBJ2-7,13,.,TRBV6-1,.,CASSSVEAYEQYF,TGTGCCAGCAGTAGCGTCGAGGCCTACGAGCAGTACTTC
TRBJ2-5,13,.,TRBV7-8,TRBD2,CASRGGAQETQYF,TGTGCCAGCAGGGGAGGGGCACAAGAGACCCAGTACTTC
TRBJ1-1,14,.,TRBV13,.,CASSLAGRATEAFF,TGTGCCAGCAGCTTAGCTGGCAGGGCAACTGAAGCTTTCTTT